The rows below give T cell receptor beta chains drawn from one sample of a study of blood T cell repertoires in COVID-19. The data were produced by immunoSEQ multiplex PCR, yet TCRdb's version contains in-frame clones alone and is incomplete. The table records 140,000 or so clones, around 82% of them present only once. Sequencing input: peripheral blood. These receptors originate from a man aged 55 to 69 with acute or convalescent COVID-19. Each CDR3 is given with its conserved first and last residue. A D gene is named only where the DNA matches it firmly. Not all rows give a size; the values are once, few, many and, for expanded clones, a class.

d_gene,abundance,len,v_gene,j_gene,CDR3aa,CDR3nt
TRBD1,NA,17,TRBV6-1,TRBJ1-1,CASSEGRGLIMNTEAFF,TGTGCCAGCAGTGAGGGCAGGGGGCTTATCATGAACACTGAAGCTTTCTTT
TRBD2,NA,15,TRBV10-2,TRBJ2-7,CASSWLADNSYEQYF,TGCGCCAGCAGTTGGCTAGCGGATAACTCCTACGAGCAGTACTTC
NA,NA,12,TRBV12-3/TRBV12-4,TRBJ2-5,CASSLTKETQYF,TGTGCCAGCAGTTTGACTAAAGAGACCCAGTACTTC
NA,NA,15,TRBV10-3,TRBJ1-2,CAISESEGVSYGYTF,TGTGCCATCAGTGAGTCTGAAGGGGTTTCCTATGGCTACACCTTC
NA,NA,14,TRBV5-1,TRBJ2-7,CASSHPVEPYEQYF,TGCGCCAGCAGCCACCCGGTGGAGCCCTACGAGCAGTACTTC
NA,NA,16,TRBV28,TRBJ1-5,CASSSFQGGGNQPQHF,TGTGCCAGCAGTTCTTTTCAGGGTGGCGGCAATCAGCCCCAGCATTTT
NA,few,15,TRBV10-3,TRBJ1-1,CAISESQGMNTEAFF,TGTGCCATCAGTGAGTCGCAGGGCATGAACACTGAAGCTTTCTTT
TRBD2,NA,15,TRBV5-4,TRBJ2-7,CASSPGLAGSYEQYF,TGTGCCAGCAGCCCGGGACTAGCGGGTTCCTACGAGCAGTACTTC
NA,many,16,TRBV10-3,TRBJ1-1,CAIRPMGDLVNTEAFF,TGTGCCATCAGACCCATGGGGGACTTGGTGAACACTGAAGCTTTCTTT
TRBD1,NA,13,TRBV12-3/TRBV12-4,TRBJ1-2,CASSPQGVEGYTF,TGTGCCAGCAGTCCCCAGGGGGTGGAGGGCTACACCTTC